This T cell receptor (beta chain) was identified during a study of blood T cells in healthy people across ages. Study-wide findings and caveats: Naive T cell percentage showed a strong correlation with TCR beta diversity.

Alongside a J-beta primer mix, a sample-barcoded 5' primer served in a second PCR lasting about 7 to 11 cycles. TCRdb called the 5' RACE reads again in MiXCR, with one record for every CDR3 protein. The sample yields more than 750,000 distinct CDR3 sequences, 25% to 35% seen once. The length of the CDR3 is 14 residues. V lost 7 bases and J lost 4; bases outside the gene matches: 4. Peripheral blood was drawn, roughly 10 milliliters per donor. Note on this clonotype: Its antigen is not identified.

These data were also reused for a study on T cells of mothers and their children.

The sequenced sample was blood. This clonotype was obtained from a woman aged 40 to 55 in good health. The chain uses TRBV12-3 or TRBV12-4 and TRBJ2-5; TRBD1 agrees at 12 bases. The CDR3, as DNA: TGTGCCAGCATGGGGACAGGGGGCGGAGAGACCCAGTACTTC. Translating gives CASMGTGGGETQYF.